The rows below give T cell receptor beta chains drawn from one sample of a study of cytomegalovirus exposure and HLA in healthy donors. TCRdb's copy holds only in-frame clones and misses some; the assay was immunoSEQ multiplex PCR. The sample shows fewer than 250,000 clones, around 78% of them seen only once. Sequencing was performed on PBMCs. These receptors were taken from a woman aged 25 to 39 in good health and CMV-seropositive. CDR3s include the opening cysteine and the closing phenylalanine or tryptophan. A D gene is named only where the DNA matches it firmly. Part of the rows lack a size; the others show once, few, many or a class for expanded clones.

d_call	v_call	clone_size	j_call	cdr3_aa	cdr3_nt
NA	TRBV29-1	NA	TRBJ2-3	CSAPLTDTQYF	TGCAGCGCCCCCCTCACAGATACGCAGTATTTT
NA	TRBV19	NA	TRBJ2-7	CASSIAVGDGEQYF	TGTGCCAGTAGTATCGCCGTGGGAGATGGCGAGCAGTACTTC
TRBD2	TRBV11-2	NA	TRBJ2-1	CASSLDLAGGPGEQFF	TGTGCCAGCAGCTTAGATTTGGCGGGGGGGCCAGGCGAGCAGTTCTTC
NA	TRBV4-2	once	TRBJ1-2	CASSQEIRGQLNYGYTF	TGTGCCAGCAGCCAAGAAATAAGAGGACAGCTAAACTATGGCTACACCTTC
TRBD1	TRBV5-8	NA	TRBJ1-6	CASSSGTGGSPLHF	TGTGCCAGCAGTTCCGGGACAGGGGGATCACCCCTCCACTTT
TRBD1	TRBV19	NA	TRBJ2-1	CASSISSGGNNEQFF	TGTGCCAGTAGTATTAGTTCAGGGGGAAACAATGAGCAGTTCTTC
TRBD1	TRBV4-1	few	TRBJ2-3	CASSLDRVTDTQYF	TGCGCCAGCAGTCTTGACAGGGTAACAGATACGCAGTATTTT
TRBD2	TRBV6-1	once	TRBJ2-3	CASTTSGASTDTQYF	TGTGCCAGCACCACTAGCGGGGCAAGCACAGATACGCAGTATTTT
NA	TRBV5-1	NA	TRBJ2-7	CASSLEDRSYEQYF	TGCGCCAGCAGCTTGGAGGACAGATCCTACGAGCAGTACTTC
TRBD1	TRBV5-4	NA	TRBJ1-6	CASSLSGGHGNSPLHF	TGTGCCAGCAGCTTGTCAGGGGGCCACGGCAATTCACCCCTCCACTTT
NA	TRBV5-1	once	TRBJ2-1	CASSSRRQEGNEQFF	TGCGCCAGCAGCTCTAGGAGACAGGAAGGCAATGAGCAGTTCTTC
TRBD1	TRBV2	NA	TRBJ1-5	CASSEQGAIRQPQHF	TGTGCCAGCAGTGAGCAGGGGGCTATTCGACAGCCCCAGCATTTT
NA	TRBV9	few	TRBJ2-1	CASSVAGLNNEQFF	TGTGCCAGCAGCGTAGCGGGACTGAACAATGAGCAGTTCTTC
NA	TRBV7-8	NA	TRBJ1-5	CASSLGGDQPQHF	TGTGCCAGCAGCTTAGGGGGGGATCAGCCCCAGCATTTT
TRBD2	TRBV5-1	NA	TRBJ2-1	CASSRGTSGRWDNEQFF	TGCGCCAGCAGCCGCGGGACTAGCGGGAGGTGGGACAATGAGCAGTTCTTC
NA	TRBV11-2	NA	TRBJ2-5	CASSDYASVQETQYF	TGTGCCAGCAGCGACTACGCTAGCGTCCAAGAGACCCAGTACTTC
TRBD2	TRBV7-2	NA	TRBJ2-3	CASSWTTSGGMNTQYF	TGTGCCAGCAGCTGGACGACTAGCGGGGGAATGAATACGCAGTATTTT
TRBD1	TRBV9	NA	TRBJ2-3	CASSTKQGPPDTQYF	TGTGCCAGCAGCACAAAACAGGGGCCCCCCGATACGCAGTATTTT
NA	TRBV19	few	TRBJ2-2	CASERAGRGTGELFF	TGTGCCAGTGAGAGGGCGGGACGAGGCACCGGGGAGCTGTTTTTT
NA	TRBV29-1	NA	TRBJ2-1	CSVAPGDEQFF	TGCAGCGTTGCCCCCGGAGATGAGCAGTTCTTC
NA	TRBV11-3	once	TRBJ1-1	CASSLDPGLNTEAFF	TGTGCCAGCAGCTTAGATCCAGGCCTGAACACTGAAGCTTTCTTT
NA	TRBV2	NA	TRBJ1-6	CASSRVNSPLHF	TGTGCCAGCAGCAGGGTTAATTCACCCCTCCACTTT
NA	TRBV5-6	NA	TRBJ1-1	CASSLVQTEAFF	TGTGCCAGCAGCTTAGTTCAGACTGAAGCTTTCTTT
NA	TRBV7-2	NA	TRBJ2-7	CASSSHPREREQYF	TGTGCCAGCAGCTCCCACCCTCGGGAGAGGGAGCAGTACTTC
NA	TRBV6-6	once	TRBJ1-1	CASSLTGQLNTEAFF	TGTGCCAGCAGTTTGACAGGACAATTGAACACTGAAGCTTTCTTT
NA	TRBV18	NA	TRBJ1-1	CASSPEGNTEAFF	TGTGCCAGCTCCCCGGAGGGGAACACTGAAGCTTTCTTT
TRBD2	TRBV5-4	NA	TRBJ2-1	CASSPGGDSPYNEQFF	TGTGCCAGCAGCCCGGGGGGGGACTCACCCTACAATGAGCAGTTCTTC
NA	TRBV4-3	NA	TRBJ2-6	CASSEKEQGSGANVLTF	TGCGCCAGCAGCGAAAAAGAGCAGGGTTCTGGGGCCAACGTCCTGACTTTC
NA	TRBV5-6	NA	TRBJ2-1	CASSRTEYNEQFF	TGTGCCAGCAGCCGGACAGAATACAATGAGCAGTTCTTC
TRBD1	TRBV19	NA	TRBJ1-2	CASSPSRGLGYTF	TGTGCCAGTAGTCCCAGCAGGGGGTTGGGCTACACCTTC
TRBD1	TRBV28	NA	TRBJ1-3	CASSLYRDRPISTIYF	TGTGCCAGCAGTTTGTACCGGGACAGGCCGATTAGCACCATATATTTT
NA	TRBV6-1	NA	TRBJ1-1	CASSEIAWLNTEAFF	TGTGCCAGCAGCGAAATAGCCTGGTTGAACACTGAAGCTTTCTTT
TRBD2	TRBV19	NA	TRBJ2-5	CATSGGGVLGGSQETQYF	TGTGCCACCTCCGGCGGGGGGGTTCTCGGAGGGAGCCAAGAGACCCAGTACTTC